This T cell receptor (beta chain) was identified during a study of PD-L1 blockade in urothelial cancer (dated by TCRdb to the late 2010s). Describing the broader study: All patients started therapy in the mid-2010s and received atezolizumab 1,200 mg intravenously every 3 weeks. About nine tenths of the roughly 29 patients were identified as males with urothelial cancer of bladder origin, and a prior smoking history was reported by 18 of 29 patients. An ECOG performance status of 0 or 1 was recorded for the patients, and 0 to 3 prior chemotherapy regimens had been received by the patients. Blood samples were analyzed at two time points: 3 weeks after treatment start (second dose) and 6 weeks after treatment start. Blood samples gave median yields of about 150,000 T cells and 80,000 or so unique TCRs, along with a median clonality of 0.080. The study, an exploratory multi-omic analysis, examined somatic, immune and clinical correlates of response to PD-L1 blockade with atezolizumab in urothelial cancer. TCR sequencing covered pretreatment tumor samples and matched, serially collected peripheral blood taken before and after atezolizumab treatment. Durable clinical benefit was defined as progression-free survival longer than 6 months, and TCR features were also tested against progression-free and overall survival. Whole exome sequencing and RNA sequencing of pretreatment tumors were performed alongside TCR sequencing in the same patients. Ten or so patients reached durable clinical benefit, while 20 to 25 patients did not. Pretreatment blood TCR-seq was available for 30 or so patients, at least one posttreatment blood collection was obtained for approximately 25 patients, and tumor TCR-seq was available for approximately 25 patients. Broader findings and caveats from the paper: Because the sample size was small (n of about 30) and many exploratory analyses were performed, the results are intended to be hypothesis-generating. At 3 weeks after the start of treatment, tumor-associated TCR clones in peripheral blood had expanded more in patients with durable benefit (n of about 20, p = 0.022). A pretreatment peripheral blood TCR clonality below the median was linked to improved progression-free and overall survival.

A total of about 31 patients with locally advanced or metastatic urothelial carcinoma, treated at Memorial Sloan Kettering on a trial protocol, made up the cohort. Peripheral blood mononuclear cells were collected from each patient pretreatment and during treatment, giving between 1 and 8 total time points per patient. The Qiagen DNeasy Blood extraction kit was used to purify genomic DNA from total PBMCs and tumor samples. PBMCs were collected pretreatment and during treatment, and were isolated and stored as previously described. Synthetic TCR analog templates were spiked into each PCR so that absolute template abundance could be estimated from read counts. The immunoSEQ assay was used to amplify TCRbeta CDR3 regions from genomic DNA with bias-controlled V and J gene primers. Sequencing of rearranged TCRbeta segments was performed at approximately 20X coverage. The authors' pipeline ran thus. Sequencing errors were corrected by clustering, and CDR3s were annotated against IMGT so that V, D and J genes could be assigned. Only productive TCRbeta rearrangements were used in downstream analyses, excluding out-of-frame or stop-codon sequences. To compute clonality, Shannon entropy was normalized by the log of the number of unique productive sequences and then subtracted from one. Fisher's exact test with Benjamini-Hochberg correction, using a cutoff of adjusted p below 0.01, was how clones that differed between time points or between blood and tumor were identified. TCRdb took over this immuneACCESS table, retaining in-frame rearrangements with V and J assigned. Such tables are incomplete; in checked studies, under half of the missing clones stem from an unresolved V gene, and the remainder is unexplained. That table is the source of V, J and clone size, and D and trimming were worked out from the DNA. This sample has tens of thousands of clones in its table, and 84% of those were observed once. About 6% of the sample comes from the top ten.

A remark on this clone: Its antigen remains undetermined. It has no much larger one-base neighbor in the sample; base qualities were not kept.

The germline V gene (reference sequence) provides CDR1 SGHNT and CDR2 YYREEE. Reading from cysteine to phenylalanine, the CDR3 counts 14 amino acids. Just the 42-base CDR3 DNA is kept, in frame starting at base 1. The V end gives up 4 bases and the J end 5 bases, leaving 6 bases in the junction not matched to a gene. The V gene is TRBV5-4 and the J gene is TRBJ2-1; 7 bases in between match TRBD1. The sample here was PBMCs, taken around atezolizumab (anti-PD-L1) treatment. The clonotype was recovered from a man aged 35 to 55 with urothelial cancer. The nucleotides are TGTGCCAGCAGCCCTAGACAGGGCGACAATGAGCAGTTCTTC. This is translated as CASSPRQGDNEQFF.